The 12 T cell receptor beta chains below all came from one sample that was sequenced in a study of human T cells and chemical hapten exposure. Time point meaning: patch test 1, 2 weeks after DPC sensitization. The treatment is: therapeutic diphenylcyclopropenone sensitization with weekly scalp DPC. TCRdb reprocessed the RACE reads with MiXCR, giving one entry per CDR3 protein. The data hold 180,000 or so distinct CDR3 sequences, with roughly 15% observed a single time. The starting material was whole blood, obtained in connection with sensitization to the hapten diphenylcyclopropenone (DPC). These receptors all come from a woman in her twenties or thirties with alopecia areata. Some clones in this sample may be carry-over from other donors' samples.

J is TRBJ1-2 and V is TRBV19; 7 positions agree with TRBD1. This CDR3 is built from 14 residues. CDR1 is LNHDA and CDR2 is SQIVND in the germline V gene (reference sequence). Trimming took 8 bases from V and 4 from J; bases not matched to a gene: 10. The CDR3 coding sequence is TGTGCCAGTCAGAAGCGGGACAGACCCTATGGCTACACCTTC. Translating it yields CASQKRDRPYGYTF. Full variable domain (rest looked up from reference TRBV19 and TRBJ1-2): DGGITQSPKYLFRKEGQNVTLSCEQNLNHDAMYWYRQDPGQGLRLIYYSQIVNDFQKGDIAEGYSVSREKKESFPLTVTSAQKNPTAFYLCASQKRDRPYGYTFGSGTRLTVV.

In its sample, this clonotype was seen many times. J is TRBJ2-6 and V is TRBV5-1; D not certain. V gave up 3 bases and J gave up 1 base, with 5 bases separating them. The CDR3 is 14 residues long. Germline assignment: CDR1 SGHRS and CDR2 YFSETQ. CDR3 residues: CASSYPSGANVLTF. DNA for the CDR3: TGCGCCAGCAGCTACCCATCTGGGGCCAACGTCCTGACTTTC. The full variable domain, in which reference TRBV5-1 and TRBJ2-6 provide the parts outside the CDR3, is KAGVTQTPRYLIKTRGQQVTLSCSPISGHRSVSWYQQTPGQGLQFLFEYFSETQRNKGNFPGRFSGRQFSNSRSEMNVSTLELGDSALYLCASSYPSGANVLTFGAGSRLTVL.

This clonotype was observed at least ten times. The J gene is TRBJ2-1, the V gene TRBV3-1, with TRBD2 identical over 7 bases. V shed 0 bases and J 5 bases; nucleotides not matched to a gene: 10. The CDR3 extends over 17 amino acids. Looked up from germline, CDR1 is LGHDT and CDR2 is YNNKEL (reference sequence). The CDR3 spells CASSQDGPSGLHNEQFF. The CDR3 region has the DNA TGTGCCAGCAGCCAAGACGGTCCTAGCGGTCTTCACAATGAGCAGTTCTTC.

This clonotype turned up a few times. The V gene is TRBV24-1, the J gene TRBJ2-2, with TRBD2 matching over 15 bases. The CDR3 has 18 amino acids. Germline CDR1 and CDR2: KGHDR and SFDVKD. Trimming took 4 bases from V and 2 from J; bases not matched to a gene: 4. The CDR3 reads CATSDMGLAGGNTGELFF. CDR3 sequence (DNA): TGTGCCACCAGTGACATGGGACTAGCGGGAGGTAACACCGGGGAGCTGTTTTTT.

The rearrangement links TRBV12-3 or TRBV12-4 to TRBJ1-6; D call uncertain. V was trimmed by 6 bases and J by 8 bases, leaving 17 bases between them. The CDR3 extends over 15 amino acids. This CDR3 reads CASRFSSARDSPLHF. The CDR3 region has the DNA TGTGCCAGCAGATTTAGTTCGGCGCGGGATTCACCCCTCCACTTT.

This clonotype appeared a few times. The chain recombines TRBV20-1 with TRBJ1-1; TRBD1 aligns across 7 bases. Per the germline V gene, CDR1 is DFQATT and CDR2 is SNEGSKA (reference sequence). The CDR3 covers 13 residues. The junction had 5 bases not matched to a gene; V was cut back by 3 bases and J by 4 bases. CDR3 residues: CSASKGAGTEAFF. DNA of the CDR3: TGCAGTGCTAGTAAGGGGGCCGGCACTGAAGCTTTCTTT.

The chain recombines TRBV6-5 with TRBJ1-5; the D gene is possibly TRBD1 (6 bases). CDR3 length: 14 residues. Germline V gene sequence: CDR1 MNHEY, CDR2 SVGAGI. Trimming left V 5 bases short and J 7 bases short, with 15 bases between. CDR3: CASSPSGADQPQHF. DNA for the CDR3: TGTGCCAGCAGTCCCTCGGGGGCGGACCAGCCCCAGCATTTT.

This clonotype was seen only a few times. The CDR3 DNA is TGTGCCAGCAGCCTCCCGGGACAGGAAAAACTGTTTTTT. This sequence encodes CASSLPGQEKLFF. This chain joins TRBV3-1 and TRBJ1-4; 7 bases map to TRBD1. Germline loops: CDR1 LGHDT, CDR2 YNNKEL (reference sequence). CDR3 length equals 13 residues. V gave up 4 bases and J gave up 8 bases; unmatched junction bases: 4.

In its sample, this clonotype was seen many times. This rearrangement joins TRBV18 to TRBJ1-3, with a possible D match to TRBD1 (6 bases). V lost 1 base, J lost 2 bases, and 18 bases lay in between. The germline gives CDR1 KGHSH, CDR2 LQKENI. The CDR3 consists of 18 residues. CDR3 DNA sequence: TGTGCCAGCTCACCACTAAAGCTCGTCACAGGGCCTGGAAACACCATATATTTT. Protein: CASSPLKLVTGPGNTIYF.

This clonotype was observed a few times. The CDR3 nucleotides are TGTGCCAGCAGAGGACTAGTAGACAATGAGCAGTTCTTC. Its protein is CASRGLVDNEQFF. The rearrangement joins TRBV27 to TRBJ2-1, with 7 nucleotides matching TRBD2. Unmatched junction bases numbered 4, after V lost 6 bases and J lost 5 bases. Germline CDR1 MNHEY, CDR2 SMNVEV (reference sequence). CDR3 size: 13 residues.

The chain is built from TRBV28 and TRBJ2-7; TRBD1 matches at 7 bases. Losses at the gene ends were 7 bases for V and 0 bases for J; bases not matched to a gene: 9. CDR1 and CDR2 from the germline V gene are MDHEN and SYDVKM. The CDR3 consists of 15 residues. The chain's CDR3 is CASKEGTASSYEQYF. CDR3 nucleotide sequence: TGTGCCAGCAAGGAAGGGACAGCCAGCTCCTACGAGCAGTACTTC.

This clonotype was counted between two and nine times. The CDR3 is CASSLGLAGVAGELFF. The CDR3 bases are TGTGCCAGCAGCTTGGGGCTAGCGGGAGTGGCCGGGGAGCTGTTTTTT. V and J are TRBV11-2 and TRBJ2-2; 10 nucleotides line up with TRBD2. Germline V lookup: CDR1 SGHAT, CDR2 FQNNGV. The CDR3 is 16 residues long. The junction had 7 bases not matched to a gene; V was cut back by 3 bases and J by 6 bases.